This entry is about one T cell receptor beta chain. Its antigen is not known. Some clones are missing from TCRdb's copy, which holds only in-frame ones; the method was immunoSEQ multiplex PCR. Of about 42,000 clones listed, roughly 84% are singletons. The data were obtained in a study of T cell responses to AZD1222 COVID-19 vaccine. Study-level results: Vaccination with two AZD1222 doses was followed by a rise in Spike-specific TCR breadth and depth.

Trimming took 2 bases from V and 4 from J, leaving 9 bases between them. Per germline, CDR1 MNHNY and CDR2 SVGAGI (reference sequence). This CDR3 has 14 residues. The chain has TRBV6-6 and TRBJ2-1; maybe TRBD1 (6 bases). The material sequenced was peripheral blood, taken 28 days after the second AZD1222 dose. The receptor's source is an adult who received the AZD1222 COVID-19 vaccine. The CDR3 loop is CASSYRQGYNEQFF. The CDR3 DNA reads as TGTGCCAGCAGTTACAGGCAGGGGTACAATGAGCAGTTCTTC.